In its sample, the clone carrying this TCR beta chain was seen many times. Its target is not known. The CDR3 is 13 residues long. Germline CDR1 and CDR2: LGHNA and YNFKEQ. The germline V and J ends were trimmed by 4 bases and 2 bases, with 9 bases remaining between them. Transcripts of RNA were the source for amplifying TCR beta CDR3 regions. HTBI primers served in a first-round RT-PCR, which a second-round multiplex PCR followed. TCRdb recomputed calls from the multiplex PCR reads with MiXCR, one row per CDR3 protein. The table lists around 470,000 distinct CDR3 sequences, around 15% of them singletons. These data originate in a study of Graves' ophthalmopathy and Graves' hyperthyroidism. Study-level results: Also, most clonotypes expanded in the thyroid above 0.001 frequency appeared in blood.

The clonotype was recovered from a woman younger than 45 with Graves' ophthalmopathy. The chain carries TRBV4-2 and TRBJ2-7; D possibly uses TRBD1 or TRBD2 (5 bases each). Sequencing was carried out using blood. CDR3 in DNA: TGTGCCAGCAGCCCAGGGCGGGCCTACGAGCAGTACTTC. Its protein product is CASSPGRAYEQYF.